The clone carrying this T cell receptor (beta chain) has at least ten counts. Its antigen is not identified. The data were taken from a study of T-cell memory formation after mild COVID-19. From germline, CDR1 is KGHDR and CDR2 SFDVKD. V was trimmed by 0 bases and J by 3 bases, leaving 3 bases between them. The CDR3 contains 13 residues. Findings and limits, study-wide: In second-wave clones peaking day 37, SARS-CoV-2 specificity remained unconfirmed.

In TCRdb, the 5' RACE reads were re-called with MiXCR into one record per CDR3 protein. The table lists 350,000 or so distinct CDR3 sequences, 20% of them singletons. The source of this sequence is a man in his late teens or twenties who had mild COVID-19 (a few samples of this study predate the infection). Cell type and time point are not known. This sequence joins TRBV24-1 and TRBJ2-3; no definite D call. The specimen sequenced was PBMCs or a T cell subset sorted from them (not recorded which). The CDR3 coding sequence is TGTGCCACCAGTGATTTGGTTACAGATACGCAGTATTTT. This gives the protein CATSDLVTDTQYF.